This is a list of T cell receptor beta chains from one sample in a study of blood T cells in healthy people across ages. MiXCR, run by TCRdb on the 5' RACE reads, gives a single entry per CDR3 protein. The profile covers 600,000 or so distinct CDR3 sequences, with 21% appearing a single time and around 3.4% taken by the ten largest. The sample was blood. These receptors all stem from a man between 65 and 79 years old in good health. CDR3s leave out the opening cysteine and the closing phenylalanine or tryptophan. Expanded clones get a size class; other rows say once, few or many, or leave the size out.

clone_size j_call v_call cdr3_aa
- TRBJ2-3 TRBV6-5 ASSYRLAGGTDTQY
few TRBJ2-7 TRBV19 ASSSTGRVDEQY
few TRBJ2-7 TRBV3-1 ASSAPGQPYEQY
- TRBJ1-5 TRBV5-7 ASSLGLPGGIQPQH
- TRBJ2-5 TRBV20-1 SASTGTSGETQY
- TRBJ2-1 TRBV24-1 ATGPTGTHSNNEQF
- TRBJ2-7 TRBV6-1 ASSGSHEQY
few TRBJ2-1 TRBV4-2 ASSQGLAGGPSSYNEQF
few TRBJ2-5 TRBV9 ASSVLPGAETQY
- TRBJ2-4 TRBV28 ASSLSTGHLNIQY
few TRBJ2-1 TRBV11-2 ASSLNSGRAMNEQF
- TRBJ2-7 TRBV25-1 ASSEGGTGEQY
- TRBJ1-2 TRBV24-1 ATSGDQANYGYT
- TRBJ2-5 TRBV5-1 ASSFGEGETQY
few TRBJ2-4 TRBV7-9 ASRRIGRAIGIQY
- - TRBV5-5 ASSRDLKPYEQY
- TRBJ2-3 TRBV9 ASGGSDTQY
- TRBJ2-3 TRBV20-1 SAALGVFPDTQY
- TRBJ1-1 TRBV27 ACNPTGATEAF
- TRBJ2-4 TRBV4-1 ASSNKPGQGFIGIQY
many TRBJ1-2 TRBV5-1 ASSLDGRANYGYT
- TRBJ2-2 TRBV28 ASRAITAGELF
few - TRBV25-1 ATSRDFNEQF
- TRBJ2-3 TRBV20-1 SAMTVLATDTQY
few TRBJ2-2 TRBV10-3 AISEWDGIGLF
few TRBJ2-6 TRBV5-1 ASSSIPAVTGANVLT
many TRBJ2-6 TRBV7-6 ASSLGAQSTGANVLT
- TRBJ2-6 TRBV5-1 ASSLVTPASSTGANVLT
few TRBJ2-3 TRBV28 ASSKREPPDTQY
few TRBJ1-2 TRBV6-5 ASSARDRGGYGYT
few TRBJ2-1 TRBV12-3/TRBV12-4 ASSEPWEAGLYNEQF
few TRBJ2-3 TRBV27 ASRKTSGRSDTQY
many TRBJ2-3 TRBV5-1 ASSLVGLAPKTDTQY
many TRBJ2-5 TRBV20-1 SAVRTGETQY
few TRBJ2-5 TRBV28 ASSASGRGLETQY
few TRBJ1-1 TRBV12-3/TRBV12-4 ASSFTAGGSAEAF
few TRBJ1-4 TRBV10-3 AIKGTGDEKLF
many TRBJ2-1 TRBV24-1 ATSDQDNEQF
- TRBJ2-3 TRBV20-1 SARAGSGSTDTQY
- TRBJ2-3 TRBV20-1 SARSRDGTDTQY
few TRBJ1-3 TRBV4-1 ASSQDRETGDSGNTIY
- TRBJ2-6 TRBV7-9 ASSFSGTGGYGANVLT
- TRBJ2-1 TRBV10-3 AISESVTSGSYYNEQF